The 8 T cell receptor beta chains reported below all come from one sample, sequenced in a study of cytomegalovirus exposure and HLA in healthy donors. Researchers ran the PCR with 60 Vbeta and 13 Jbeta primers. Measured with immunoSEQ multiplex PCR; TCRdb has only the in-frame clones, and not every one. Of approximately 190,000 clones listed, more than 80% are singletons. The sample consisted of PBMCs. These receptors were collected from a woman aged 50 to 65 in good health and CMV-seropositive.

V usage is TRBV4-2 and J usage is TRBJ2-1; maybe TRBD2 (6 bases). The CDR3 has 15 amino acids. With 1 base removed from V and 7 bases from J, the gap between germline ends came to 14 bases. Germline lookup yields CDR1 LGHNA and CDR2 YNFKEQ. The DNA for the CDR3 is TGTGCCAGCAGCCAAGCGACGGGGGTAGCGAATGAGCAGTTCTTC. The encoded protein is CASSQATGVANEQFF.

The V call is TRBV11-2, the J call TRBJ2-5; D might be TRBD1 (6 bases). The DNA end lines up better with TRBJ2-7; the J call may be wrong. CDR1 and CDR2 from the germline V gene are SGHAT and FQNNGV. This CDR3 is 14 amino acids long. The CDR3 DNA follows: TGTGCCAGCAGCTTGACGACAGGCGACTACGAGCAGTACTTC. This sequence encodes CASSLTTGDYEQYF.

The rearrangement uses TRBV7-2 and TRBJ1-2, with D possibly TRBD1 on 5 matching bases. This CDR3 has 16 amino acids. The V end lost 1 base, the J end lost 4 bases, and 16 bases lay between the germline ends. Germline lookup yields CDR1 SGHTA and CDR2 FQGNSA. CDR3 sequence: CASSLVSQGGSYGYTF. The CDR3 DNA sequence: TGTGCCAGCAGCTTAGTATCGCAGGGAGGAAGCTATGGCTACACCTTC.

The chain employs TRBV19 and TRBJ2-1, with TRBD2 matching 7 bases. The V segment lost 3 bases and the J segment 0 bases; nucleotides outside the gene matches: 5. Germline CDR1 reads LNHDA; CDR2 reads SQIVND (reference sequence). The length of the CDR3 is 16 residues. The CDR3 here is CASSISGGGSYNEQFF. CDR3 nucleotides: TGTGCCAGTAGTATTTCTGGCGGGGGCTCCTACAATGAGCAGTTCTTC.

This sequence joins TRBV7-9 and TRBJ2-7, with TRBD1 identical over 8 bases. The CDR3 has 16 amino acids. J was trimmed by 5 bases and V by 1 base; bases with no gene match: 10. Germline V gives CDR1 SEHNR, CDR2 FQNEAQ (reference sequence). CDR3 region: CASSLGGQGAWHEQYF. The CDR3 DNA sequence: TGTGCCAGCAGCTTAGGTGGACAGGGTGCTTGGCACGAGCAGTACTTC.

V is TRBV5-4 and J is TRBJ2-7; D is perhaps TRBD2 (7 bases). This CDR3 region has 16 residues. Trimming removed 4 bases from V and 2 bases from J, with 19 bases in between. Germline loops: CDR1 SGHNT, CDR2 YYREEE (reference sequence). CDR3 protein: CASSPRGGTVPYEQYF. The DNA of the CDR3 is TGTGCCAGCAGCCCAAGGGGGGGCACAGTCCCCTACGAGCAGTACTTC. Full variable domain (rest looked up from reference TRBV5-4 and TRBJ2-7): ETGVTQSPTHLIKTRGQQVTLRCSSQSGHNTVSWYQQALGQGPQFIFQYYREEENGRGNFPPRFSGLQFPNYSSELNVNALELDDSALYLCASSPRGGTVPYEQYFGPGTRLTVT.

This chain links TRBV11-2 with TRBJ1-2; 7 positions match TRBD1. The CDR3 spans 12 residues. Germline V CDR1 and CDR2: SGHAT, FQNNGV. J lost 14 bases, V lost 3 bases, and 9 bases had no gene match. The CDR3 coding sequence is TGTGCCAGCAGCTTCGGACAGGCTGCTTTTACCTTC. Its translation: CASSFGQAAFTF.

The rearrangement links TRBV7-9 to TRBJ1-1; D remains ambiguous. Between the trimmed V and J ends, which lost 3 bases and 4 bases, there was a span of 12 bases. The germline V gene has CDR1 SEHNR and CDR2 FQNEAQ (reference sequence). The CDR3 contains 14 residues. CDR3 bases: TGTGCCAGCAGCTTGAGGAGAGAGGGCACTGAAGCTTTCTTT. Its translation is CASSLRREGTEAFF.